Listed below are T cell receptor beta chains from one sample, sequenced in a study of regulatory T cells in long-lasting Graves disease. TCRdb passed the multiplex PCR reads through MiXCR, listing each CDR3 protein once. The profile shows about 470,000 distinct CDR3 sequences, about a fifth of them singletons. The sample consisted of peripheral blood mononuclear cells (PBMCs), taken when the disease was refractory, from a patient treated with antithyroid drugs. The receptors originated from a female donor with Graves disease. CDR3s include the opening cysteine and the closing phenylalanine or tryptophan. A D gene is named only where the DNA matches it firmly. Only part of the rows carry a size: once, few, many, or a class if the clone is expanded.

CDR3aa: CASSSTGGGAYEQYF; CDR3nt: TGTGCCAGCAGCTCTACAGGGGGGGGGGCCTACGAGCAGTACTTC; j_gene: TRBJ2-7; v_gene: TRBV7-9; abundance: few; d_gene: .
CDR3aa: CASSRLGTGQETQYF; CDR3nt: TGTGCCAGCAGCCGGCTTGGGACAGGGCAAGAGACCCAGTACTTC; j_gene: TRBJ2-5; v_gene: TRBV11-2; abundance: few; d_gene: TRBD1
CDR3aa: CSARDHVTYGYTF; CDR3nt: TGCAGTGCTAGAGATCACGTTACCTATGGCTACACCTTC; j_gene: TRBJ1-2; v_gene: TRBV20-1; abundance: many; d_gene: .
CDR3aa: CSARSHAGSGANVLTF; CDR3nt: TGCAGTGCTAGATCGCACGCCGGGTCTGGGGCCAACGTCCTGACTTTC; j_gene: TRBJ2-6; v_gene: TRBV20-1; abundance: few; d_gene: .
CDR3aa: CASSQGRSYTF; CDR3nt: TGTGCCAGTTCGCAGGGTAGGAGCTACACCTTC; j_gene: TRBJ1-2; v_gene: TRBV2; abundance: many; d_gene: .
CDR3aa: CASSSRHGNEQFF; CDR3nt: TGTGCCAGCAGCAGCCGACACGGCAATGAGCAGTTCTTC; j_gene: TRBJ2-1; v_gene: TRBV7-6; abundance: .; d_gene: .
CDR3aa: CASSPTGGISNQPQHF; CDR3nt: TGTGCCAGCAGTCCGACAGGGGGAATTAGCAATCAGCCCCAGCATTTT; j_gene: TRBJ1-5; v_gene: TRBV28; abundance: many; d_gene: TRBD1
CDR3aa: CASSRGTYGYTF; CDR3nt: TGTGCCAGCAGCCGAGGAACCTATGGCTACACCTTC; j_gene: TRBJ1-2; v_gene: TRBV12-3/TRBV12-4; abundance: many; d_gene: .
CDR3aa: CAISESKGANTEAFF; CDR3nt: TGTGCCATCAGTGAGTCGAAAGGGGCGAACACTGAAGCTTTCTTT; j_gene: TRBJ1-1; v_gene: TRBV10-3; abundance: many; d_gene: .
CDR3aa: CASSIDYWTGANYGYTF; CDR3nt: TGTGCCAGTAGTATAGATTACTGGACAGGGGCTAACTATGGCTACACCTTC; j_gene: TRBJ1-2; v_gene: TRBV19; abundance: many; d_gene: TRBD1
CDR3aa: CASTTGTGVGNEQFF; CDR3nt: TGTGCCAGCACCACCGGGACAGGAGTCGGCAATGAGCAGTTCTTC; j_gene: TRBJ2-1; v_gene: TRBV2; abundance: .; d_gene: TRBD1
CDR3aa: CSVGLPLNEKLFF; CDR3nt: TGCAGCGTTGGTCTCCCCCTAAATGAAAAACTGTTTTTT; j_gene: TRBJ1-4; v_gene: TRBV29-1; abundance: many; d_gene: .
CDR3aa: CASSMNTRELFF; CDR3nt: TGTGCCAGTAGTATGAACACCAGGGAGCTGTTTTTT; j_gene: TRBJ2-2; v_gene: TRBV19; abundance: few; d_gene: .
CDR3aa: CATSEGGTPRIAQYF; CDR3nt: TGTGCCACCAGTGAGGGGGGTACTCCCCGCATTGCGCAGTATTTT; j_gene: TRBJ2-3; v_gene: TRBV24-1; abundance: .; d_gene: .
CDR3aa: CASSFQVAANTEAFF; CDR3nt: TGCGCCAGCAGCTTTCAGGTGGCGGCGAACACTGAAGCTTTCTTT; j_gene: TRBJ1-1; v_gene: TRBV5-1; abundance: few; d_gene: .
CDR3aa: CASSLRDTKGAQHF; CDR3nt: TGTGCCAGCAGTCTCCGGGACACCAAAGGGGCCCAGCATTTT; j_gene: TRBJ1-5; v_gene: TRBV12-3/TRBV12-4; abundance: .; d_gene: .
CDR3aa: CASSPRSSGYEQYF; CDR3nt: TGTGCCAGCTCACCACGGTCGTCCGGCTACGAGCAGTACTTC; j_gene: TRBJ2-7; v_gene: TRBV18; abundance: .; d_gene: .
CDR3aa: CAGSSPATGTYNEQFF; CDR3nt: TGTGCCGGCAGTTCCCCCGCGACAGGGACCTACAATGAGCAGTTCTTC; j_gene: TRBJ2-1; v_gene: TRBV28; abundance: .; d_gene: TRBD1
CDR3aa: CASSLGDRDGYTF; CDR3nt: TGCGCCAGCAGCTTGGGGGACAGGGACGGCTACACCTTC; j_gene: TRBJ1-2; v_gene: TRBV5-1; abundance: few; d_gene: TRBD1
CDR3aa: CASTGQPTSYGYTF; CDR3nt: TGTGCCAGCACGGGCCAGCCAACCTCCTATGGCTACACCTTC; j_gene: TRBJ1-2; v_gene: TRBV28; abundance: many; d_gene: .
CDR3aa: CASKLGQLSYNEQFF; CDR3nt: TGTGCCAGCAAATTGGGACAGCTCTCCTACAATGAGCAGTTCTTC; j_gene: TRBJ2-1; v_gene: TRBV28; abundance: few; d_gene: TRBD1
CDR3aa: CSARALGTGTGDAEAFF; CDR3nt: TGCAGTGCTAGGGCCTTGGGAACCGGGACTGGCGACGCTGAAGCTTTCTTT; j_gene: TRBJ1-1; v_gene: TRBV20-1; abundance: .; d_gene: .
CDR3aa: CASSYSPGQGAVGGEQYF; CDR3nt: TGTGCCAGCAGTTACTCGCCTGGACAGGGAGCCGTCGGAGGAGAGCAGTACTTC; j_gene: TRBJ2-7; v_gene: TRBV6-2/TRBV6-3; abundance: many; d_gene: TRBD1